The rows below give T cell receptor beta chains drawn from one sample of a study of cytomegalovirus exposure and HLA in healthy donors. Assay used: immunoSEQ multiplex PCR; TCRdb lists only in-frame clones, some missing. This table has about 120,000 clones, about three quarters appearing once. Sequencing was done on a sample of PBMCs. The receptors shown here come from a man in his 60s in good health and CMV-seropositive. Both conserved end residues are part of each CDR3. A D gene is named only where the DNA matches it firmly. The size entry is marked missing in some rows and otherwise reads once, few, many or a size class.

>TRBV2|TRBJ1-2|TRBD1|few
CASSEGTGRGSHGYTF
TGTGCCAGCAGTGAAGGGACAGGGAGGGGATCACATGGCTACACCTTC
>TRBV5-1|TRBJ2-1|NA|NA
CASSLRRRGNEQFF
TGCGCCAGCAGCTTGCGGCGCCGGGGCAATGAGCAGTTCTTC
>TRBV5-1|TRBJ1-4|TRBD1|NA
CASSSGQINEKLFF
TGCGCCAGCAGCTCGGGACAGATTAATGAAAAACTGTTTTTT
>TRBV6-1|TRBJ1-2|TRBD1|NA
CASSPDRGYGYTF
TGTGCCAGCAGTCCCGACAGGGGCTATGGCTACACCTTC
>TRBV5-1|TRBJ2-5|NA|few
CASSLRPGWETQYF
TGCGCCAGCAGCTTGCGTCCAGGGTGGGAGACCCAGTACTTC
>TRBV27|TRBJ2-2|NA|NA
CASRAGTAGELFF
TGTGCCAGCAGGGCCGGGACTGCGGGGGAGCTGTTTTTT
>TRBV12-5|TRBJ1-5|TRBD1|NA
CASGLSRTGEQPQHF
TGTGCTAGTGGTCTCTCCCGGACAGGGGAACAGCCCCAGCATTTT
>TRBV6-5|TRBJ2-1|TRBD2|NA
CASSLSGRENEQFF
TGTGCCAGCAGCCTTAGCGGGAGGGAAAATGAGCAGTTCTTC
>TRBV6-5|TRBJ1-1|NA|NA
CASSYNRDTEAFF
TGTGCCAGCAGTTACAACAGGGACACTGAAGCTTTCTTT
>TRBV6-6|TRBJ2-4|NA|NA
CASSSLGGGSSQYF
TGTGCCAGCAGTTCCTTAGGGGGGGGGTCCAGTCAGTACTTC
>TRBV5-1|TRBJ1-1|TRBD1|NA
CASSLDGQGATEAFF
TGCGCCAGCAGCTTGGACGGACAGGGGGCCACTGAAGCTTTCTTT
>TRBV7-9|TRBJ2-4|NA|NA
CASRLGGTLAKNIQYF
TGTGCCAGCAGATTAGGCGGAACCTTAGCCAAAAACATTCAGTACTTC
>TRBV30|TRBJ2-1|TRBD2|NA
CAWSVRLAGEGEQFF
TGTGCCTGGAGTGTACGACTAGCGGGGGAGGGTGAGCAGTTCTTC
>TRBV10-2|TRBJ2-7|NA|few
CASTPPGTNYEQYF
TGCGCCAGCACCCCCCCAGGAACCAACTACGAGCAGTACTTC
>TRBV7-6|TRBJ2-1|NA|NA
CASSLQGLGSYNEQFF
TGTGCCAGCAGCTTACAGGGCTTGGGCTCCTACAATGAGCAGTTCTTC
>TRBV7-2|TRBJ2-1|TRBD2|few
CASRSGVHSYNEQFF
TGTGCCAGCCGTAGCGGGGTCCACTCCTACAATGAGCAGTTCTTC
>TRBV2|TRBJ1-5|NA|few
CASREYGGQPQHF
TGTGCCAGCAGGGAATATGGAGGTCAGCCCCAGCATTTT
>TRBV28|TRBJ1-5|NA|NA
CASSSQGFWQPQHF
TGTGCCAGCAGTTCACAGGGATTTTGGCAGCCCCAGCATTTT
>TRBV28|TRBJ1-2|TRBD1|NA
CASLDRDYGYTF
TGTGCCAGCCTCGACAGGGATTATGGCTACACCTTC
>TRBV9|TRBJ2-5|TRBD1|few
CASSVGQGAGETQYF
TGTGCCAGCAGCGTAGGACAGGGGGCAGGGGAGACCCAGTACTTC
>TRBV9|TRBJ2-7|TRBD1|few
CASSFGQGPDEQYF
TGTGCCAGCAGCTTTGGACAGGGACCCGACGAGCAGTACTTC
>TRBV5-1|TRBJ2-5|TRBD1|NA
CASSYGQGQETQYF
TGCGCCAGCAGCTATGGACAGGGGCAAGAGACCCAGTACTTC
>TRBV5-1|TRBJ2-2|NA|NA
CASSLAGTGELFF
TGCGCCAGCAGCTTGGCCGGGACCGGGGAGCTGTTTTTT
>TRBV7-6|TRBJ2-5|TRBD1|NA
CASILTGQGKETQYF
TGTGCCAGCATCCTAACGGGACAGGGGAAAGAGACCCAGTACTTC
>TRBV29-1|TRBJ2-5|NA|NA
CSVEVGGRGWETQYF
TGCAGCGTTGAAGTTGGGGGCAGGGGATGGGAGACCCAGTACTTC
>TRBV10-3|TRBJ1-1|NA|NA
CAISAREDTEAFF
TGTGCCATCAGTGCCAGGGAGGACACTGAAGCTTTCTTT
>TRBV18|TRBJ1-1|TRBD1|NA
CASSRDRGRSAEAFF
TGTGCCAGCTCGCGCGACAGGGGCAGGAGCGCTGAAGCTTTCTTT
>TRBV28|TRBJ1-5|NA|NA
CASTAPSYGQPQHF
TGTGCCAGCACCGCCCCCTCTTACGGTCAGCCCCAGCATTTT
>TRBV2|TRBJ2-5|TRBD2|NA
CASSPLAGVGETQYF
TGTGCCAGCAGTCCACTAGCGGGAGTGGGAGAGACCCAGTACTTC
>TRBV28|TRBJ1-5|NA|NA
CASSPVGQPQHF
TGTGCCAGCTCCCCTGTCGGTCAGCCCCAGCATTTT
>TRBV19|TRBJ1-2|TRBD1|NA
CASSIDRDSTYTF
TGTGCCAGTAGTATAGACCGGGACAGCACCTACACCTTC
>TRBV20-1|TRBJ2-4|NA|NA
CSAARGPIQYF
TGCAGTGCTGCGCGGGGCCCCATTCAGTACTTC
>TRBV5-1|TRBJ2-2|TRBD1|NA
CASSSWDRGVPGELFF
TGCGCCAGCAGCTCCTGGGACAGGGGAGTCCCCGGGGAGCTGTTTTTT
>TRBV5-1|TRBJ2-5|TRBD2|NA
CASRGGDYTETQYF
TGCGCCAGCAGAGGCGGGGACTATACAGAGACCCAGTACTTC
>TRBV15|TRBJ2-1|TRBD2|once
CATSRGLAGYNEQFF
TGTGCCACCAGCAGAGGACTAGCGGGGTACAATGAGCAGTTCTTC
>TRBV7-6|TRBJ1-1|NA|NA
CASSLRLNTEAFF
TGTGCCAGCAGCTTACGGTTGAACACTGAAGCTTTCTTT
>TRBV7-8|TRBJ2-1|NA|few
CASSKELNEQFF
TGTGCCAGCAGCAAAGAACTAAATGAGCAGTTCTTC
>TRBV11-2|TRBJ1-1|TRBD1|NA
CASSPGRDRVRRGEAFF
TGTGCCAGCAGCCCCGGCCGGGACAGGGTTCGGCGCGGTGAAGCTTTCTTT
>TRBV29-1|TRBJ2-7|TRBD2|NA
CSVPPGGLAGSTYEQYF
TGCAGCGTGCCCCCCGGCGGACTAGCGGGGTCAACCTACGAGCAGTACTTC
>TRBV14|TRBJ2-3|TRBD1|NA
CASSQDLSTGEYF
TGTGCCAGCAGCCAAGATCTATCTACAGGGGAGTATTTT
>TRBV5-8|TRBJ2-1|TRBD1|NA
CASSTGTASYNEQFF
TGTGCCAGCAGCACCGGGACAGCCTCCTACAATGAGCAGTTCTTC
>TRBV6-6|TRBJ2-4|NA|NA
CASSTQGLAKNIQYF
TGTGCCAGCAGTACGCAGGGACTAGCCAAAAACATTCAGTACTTC
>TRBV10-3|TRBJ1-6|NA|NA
CAISESRSPLHF
TGTGCCATCAGTGAATCGCGTTCACCCCTCCACTTT
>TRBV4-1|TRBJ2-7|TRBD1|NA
CASSSAPGTGGIEQYF
TGCGCCAGCAGTTCAGCTCCCGGGACAGGGGGCATCGAGCAGTACTTC
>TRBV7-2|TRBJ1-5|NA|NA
CASSFGGEGNQPQHF
TGTGCCAGCAGCTTTGGTGGGGAGGGCAATCAGCCCCAGCATTTT